The clone carrying this T cell receptor beta chain showed up many times. Its cognate antigen is unknown. TCRdb independently ran MiXCR on the 5' RACE reads; one entry per CDR3 protein. The sample has under 300,000 distinct CDR3 sequences; roughly 15% are singletons. The data were taken from a study of T-cell memory formation after mild COVID-19. In germline, CDR1 is LGHNA, CDR2 YNFKEQ. This CDR3 contains 13 residues. V was trimmed by 5 bases and J by 1 base, leaving 6 bases between them. Study-wide findings and caveats: CD4+ contracting clones were found mainly in CM and EM, and CD8+ ones in EMRA. The study found balanced CD4/CD8 in clones contracting day 15 to 85 and a CD4+ lean in later expanders.

The source is a man aged 18 to 29 who had mild COVID-19 (a few samples of this study predate the infection). Cell type and time point are not known. The specimen was PBMCs or a T cell subset sorted from them (not recorded which). The rearrangement uses TRBV4-2 and TRBJ1-5; no clear D. CDR3 sequence: CASSRASNQPQHF. The CDR3 DNA reads as TGTGCCAGCAGCAGGGCGAGCAATCAGCCCCAGCATTTT.